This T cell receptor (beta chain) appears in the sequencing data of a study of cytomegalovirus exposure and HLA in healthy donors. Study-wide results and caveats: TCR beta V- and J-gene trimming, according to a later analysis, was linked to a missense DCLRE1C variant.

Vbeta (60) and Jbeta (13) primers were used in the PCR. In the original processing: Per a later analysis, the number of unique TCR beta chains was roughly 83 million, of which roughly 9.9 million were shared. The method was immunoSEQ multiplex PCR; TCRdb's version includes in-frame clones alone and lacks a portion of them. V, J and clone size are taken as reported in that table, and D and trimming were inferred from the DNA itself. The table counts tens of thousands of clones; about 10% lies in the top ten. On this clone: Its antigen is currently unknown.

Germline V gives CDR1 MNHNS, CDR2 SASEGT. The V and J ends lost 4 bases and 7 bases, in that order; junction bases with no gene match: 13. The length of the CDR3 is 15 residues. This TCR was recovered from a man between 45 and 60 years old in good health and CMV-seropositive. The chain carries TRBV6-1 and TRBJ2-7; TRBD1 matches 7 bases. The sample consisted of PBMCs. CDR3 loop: CASSVRNRGPIEQYF. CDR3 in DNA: TGTGCCAGCAGTGTAAGGAACAGGGGCCCTATTGAGCAGTACTTC.